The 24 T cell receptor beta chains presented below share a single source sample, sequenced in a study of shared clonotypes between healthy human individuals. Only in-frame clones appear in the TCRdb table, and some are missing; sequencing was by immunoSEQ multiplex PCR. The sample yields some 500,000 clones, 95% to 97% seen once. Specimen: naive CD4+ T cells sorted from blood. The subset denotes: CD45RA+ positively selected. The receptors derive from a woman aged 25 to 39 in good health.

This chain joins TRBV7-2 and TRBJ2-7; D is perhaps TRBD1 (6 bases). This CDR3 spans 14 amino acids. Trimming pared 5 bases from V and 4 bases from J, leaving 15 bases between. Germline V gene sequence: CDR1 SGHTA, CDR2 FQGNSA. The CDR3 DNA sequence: TGTGCCAGCAGCATAGACTCGGACAGTTACGAGCAGTACTTC. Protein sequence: CASSIDSDSYEQYF.

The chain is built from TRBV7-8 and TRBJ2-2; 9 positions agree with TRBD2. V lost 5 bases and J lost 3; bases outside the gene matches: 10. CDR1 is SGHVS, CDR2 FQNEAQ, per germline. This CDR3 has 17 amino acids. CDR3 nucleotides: TGTGCCAGCAGCGAGAGGGCGGGAGGGCCTGACACCGGGGAGCTGTTTTTT. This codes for CASSERAGGPDTGELFF.

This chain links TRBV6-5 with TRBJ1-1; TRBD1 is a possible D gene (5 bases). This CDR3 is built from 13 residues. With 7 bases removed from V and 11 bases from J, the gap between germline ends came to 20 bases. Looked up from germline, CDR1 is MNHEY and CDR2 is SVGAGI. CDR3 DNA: TGTGCCAGCACCCAAAAGCGGGGGGTTGGGGCTTTCTTT. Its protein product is CASTQKRGVGAFF.

In DNA, the CDR3 is TGTGCCTGGAGTCTTCTGACTAGCTACTCGGGGGAGCAGTTCTTC. Translation gives CAWSLLTSYSGEQFF. The V gene is TRBV30, the J gene TRBJ2-1, with 7 nucleotides matching TRBD2. CDR1 and CDR2 (germline): GTSNPN, SVGIG (reference sequence). This CDR3 is 15 amino acids long. V shed 2 bases and J 10 bases; nucleotides not matched to a gene: 14.

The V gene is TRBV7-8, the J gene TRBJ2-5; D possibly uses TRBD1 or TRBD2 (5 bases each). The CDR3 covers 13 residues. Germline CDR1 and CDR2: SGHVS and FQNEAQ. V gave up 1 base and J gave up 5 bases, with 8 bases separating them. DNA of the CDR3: TGTGCCAGCAGCTTAGGGGGGTGGGAGACCCAGTACTTC. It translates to CASSLGGWETQYF.

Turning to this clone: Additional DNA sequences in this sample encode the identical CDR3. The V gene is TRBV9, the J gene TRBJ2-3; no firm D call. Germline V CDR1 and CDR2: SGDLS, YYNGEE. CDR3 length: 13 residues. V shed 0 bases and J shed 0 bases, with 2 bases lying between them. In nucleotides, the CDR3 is TGTGCCAGCAGCGTAGTCAGCACAGATACGCAGTATTTT. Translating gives CASSVVSTDTQYF.

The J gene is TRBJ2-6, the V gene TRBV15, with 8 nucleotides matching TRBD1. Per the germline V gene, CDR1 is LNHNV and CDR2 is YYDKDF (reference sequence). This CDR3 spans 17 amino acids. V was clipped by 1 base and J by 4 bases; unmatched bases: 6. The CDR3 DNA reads TGTGCCACCAGCAGAGCACCGGGACAGGCCGGGGCCAACGTCCTGACTTTC. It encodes CATSRAPGQAGANVLTF.

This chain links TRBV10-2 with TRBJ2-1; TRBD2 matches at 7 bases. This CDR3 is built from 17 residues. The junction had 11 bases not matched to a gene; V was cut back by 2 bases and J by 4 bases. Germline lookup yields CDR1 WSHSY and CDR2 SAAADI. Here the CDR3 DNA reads TGCGCCAGCAGTGAGGGTAGTGGCGGGAGTGTGTACAATGAGCAGTTCTTC. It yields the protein CASSEGSGGSVYNEQFF.

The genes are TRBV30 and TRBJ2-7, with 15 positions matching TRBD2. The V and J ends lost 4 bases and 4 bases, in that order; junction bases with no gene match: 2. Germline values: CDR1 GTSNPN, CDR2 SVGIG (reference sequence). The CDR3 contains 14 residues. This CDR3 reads CAWMGLAGGYEQYF. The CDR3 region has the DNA TGTGCCTGGATGGGACTAGCGGGGGGATACGAGCAGTACTTC.

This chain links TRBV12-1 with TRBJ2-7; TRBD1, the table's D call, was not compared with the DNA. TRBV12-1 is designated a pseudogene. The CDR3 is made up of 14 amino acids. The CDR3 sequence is CASPRTDQQGEQYF. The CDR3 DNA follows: TGTGCCAGCCCAAGGACCGACCAACAGGGCGAGCAGTACTTC.

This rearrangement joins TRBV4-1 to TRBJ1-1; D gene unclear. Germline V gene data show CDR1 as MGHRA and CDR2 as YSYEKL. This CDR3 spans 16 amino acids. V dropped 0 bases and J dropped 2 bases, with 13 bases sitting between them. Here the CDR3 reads CASSQDRNSGNTEAFF. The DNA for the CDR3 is TGCGCCAGCAGCCAAGATCGGAATTCCGGTAACACTGAAGCTTTCTTT.

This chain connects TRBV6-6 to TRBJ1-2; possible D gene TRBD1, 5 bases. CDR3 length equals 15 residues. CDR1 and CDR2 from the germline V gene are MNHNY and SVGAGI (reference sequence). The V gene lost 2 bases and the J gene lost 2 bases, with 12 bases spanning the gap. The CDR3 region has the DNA TGTGCCAGCAGTTACCTGGCAGGGACCAACTATGGCTACACCTTC. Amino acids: CASSYLAGTNYGYTF.

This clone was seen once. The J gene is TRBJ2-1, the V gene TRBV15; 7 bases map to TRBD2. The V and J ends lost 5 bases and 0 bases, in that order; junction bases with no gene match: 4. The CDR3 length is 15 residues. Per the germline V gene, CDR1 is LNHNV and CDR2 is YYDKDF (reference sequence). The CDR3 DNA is TGTGCCACCAGCTTGCAGCGGGGCTCCTACAATGAGCAGTTCTTC. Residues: CATSLQRGSYNEQFF.

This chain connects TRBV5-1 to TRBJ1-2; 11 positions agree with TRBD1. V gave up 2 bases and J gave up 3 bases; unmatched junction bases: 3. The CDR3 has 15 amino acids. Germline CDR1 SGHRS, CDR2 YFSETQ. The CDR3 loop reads CASSFPGQGDYGYTF. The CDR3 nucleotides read TGCGCCAGCAGCTTCCCGGGACAGGGGGACTATGGCTACACCTTC.

The DNA of the CDR3 is TGTGCCAGCAGTTTATCAGGGGGGAACACTGAAGCTTTCTTT. Its protein is CASSLSGGNTEAFF. This sequence joins TRBV27 and TRBJ1-1; D is perhaps TRBD1 (6 bases). Germline lookup yields CDR1 MNHEY and CDR2 SMNVEV (reference sequence). Trimming stripped 0 bases from V and 1 base from J, with 6 bases between. The CDR3 loop spans 14 amino acids.

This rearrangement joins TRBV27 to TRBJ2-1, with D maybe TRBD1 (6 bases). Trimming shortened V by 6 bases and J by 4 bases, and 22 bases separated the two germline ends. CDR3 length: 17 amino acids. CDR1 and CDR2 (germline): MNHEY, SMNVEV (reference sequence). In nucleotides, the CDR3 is TGTGCCAGCAGCTCCCCCGTAACAGGGATAGGTTACAATGAGCAGTTCTTC. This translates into CASSSPVTGIGYNEQFF.

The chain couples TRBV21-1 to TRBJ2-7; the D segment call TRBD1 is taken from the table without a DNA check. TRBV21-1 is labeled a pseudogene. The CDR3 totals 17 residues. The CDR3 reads CASTTYSGVIRLYEQYF. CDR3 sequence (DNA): TGTGCCAGCACCACTTACTCAGGGGTCATTCGGCTCTACGAGCAGTACTTC.

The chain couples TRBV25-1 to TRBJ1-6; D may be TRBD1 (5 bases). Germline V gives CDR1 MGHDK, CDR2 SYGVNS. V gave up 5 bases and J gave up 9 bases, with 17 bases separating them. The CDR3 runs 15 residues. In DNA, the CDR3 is TGTGCCAGCAGTCCAGGGAGGGCCACCGCTTCACCCCTCCACTTT. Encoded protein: CASSPGRATASPLHF.

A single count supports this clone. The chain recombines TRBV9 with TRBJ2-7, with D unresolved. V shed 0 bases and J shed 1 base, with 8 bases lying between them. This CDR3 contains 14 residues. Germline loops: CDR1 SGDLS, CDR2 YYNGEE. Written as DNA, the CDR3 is TGTGCCAGCAGCGTAGGGCAGGAGTCCTACGAGCAGTACTTC. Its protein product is CASSVGQESYEQYF. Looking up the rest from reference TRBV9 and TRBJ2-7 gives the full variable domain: DSGVTQTPKHLITATGQRVTLRCSPRSGDLSVYWYQQSLDQGLQFLIQYYNGEERAKGNILERFSAQQFPDLHSELNLSSLELGDSALYFCASSVGQESYEQYFGPGTRLTVT.

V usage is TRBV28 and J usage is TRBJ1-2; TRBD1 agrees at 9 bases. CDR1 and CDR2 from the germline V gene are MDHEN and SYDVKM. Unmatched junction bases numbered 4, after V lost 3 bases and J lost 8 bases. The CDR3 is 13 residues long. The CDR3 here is CASSLDRGRGYTF. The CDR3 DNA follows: TGTGCCAGCAGTTTGGACAGGGGTCGGGGCTACACCTTC.

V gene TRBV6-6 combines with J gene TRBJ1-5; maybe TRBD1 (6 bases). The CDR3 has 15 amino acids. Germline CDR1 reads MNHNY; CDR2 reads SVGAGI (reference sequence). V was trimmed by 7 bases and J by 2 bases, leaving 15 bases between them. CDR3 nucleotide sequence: TGTGCCAGCATGCGAGGGGGTTCCGGCAATCAGCCCCAGCATTTT. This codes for CASMRGGSGNQPQHF.

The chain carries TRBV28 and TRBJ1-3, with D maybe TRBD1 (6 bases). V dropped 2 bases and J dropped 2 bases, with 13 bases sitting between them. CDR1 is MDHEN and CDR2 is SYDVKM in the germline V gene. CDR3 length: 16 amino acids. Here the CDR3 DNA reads TGTGCCAGCAGTTTACAGGGGCCGAGCGCTGGAAACACCATATATTTT. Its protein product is CASSLQGPSAGNTIYF.

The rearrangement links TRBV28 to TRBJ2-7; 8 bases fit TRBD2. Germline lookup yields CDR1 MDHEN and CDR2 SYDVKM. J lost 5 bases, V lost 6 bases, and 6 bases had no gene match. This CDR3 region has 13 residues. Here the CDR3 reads CASRPQRENEQYF. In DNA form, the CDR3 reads TGTGCCAGCAGACCCCAGCGGGAGAACGAGCAGTACTTC.

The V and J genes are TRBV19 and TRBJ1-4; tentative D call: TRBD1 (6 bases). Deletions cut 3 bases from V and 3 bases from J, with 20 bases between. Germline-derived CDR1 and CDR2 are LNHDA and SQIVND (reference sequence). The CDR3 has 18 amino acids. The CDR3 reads CASSMGEGTLDPNEKLFF. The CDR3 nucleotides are TGTGCCAGTAGTATGGGGGAGGGGACACTGGATCCTAATGAAAAACTGTTTTTT. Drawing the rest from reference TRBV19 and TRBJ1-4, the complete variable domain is DGGITQSPKYLFRKEGQNVTLSCEQNLNHDAMYWYRQDPGQGLRLIYYSQIVNDFQKGDIAEGYSVSREKKESFPLTVTSAQKNPTAFYLCASSMGEGTLDPNEKLFFGSGTQLSVL.